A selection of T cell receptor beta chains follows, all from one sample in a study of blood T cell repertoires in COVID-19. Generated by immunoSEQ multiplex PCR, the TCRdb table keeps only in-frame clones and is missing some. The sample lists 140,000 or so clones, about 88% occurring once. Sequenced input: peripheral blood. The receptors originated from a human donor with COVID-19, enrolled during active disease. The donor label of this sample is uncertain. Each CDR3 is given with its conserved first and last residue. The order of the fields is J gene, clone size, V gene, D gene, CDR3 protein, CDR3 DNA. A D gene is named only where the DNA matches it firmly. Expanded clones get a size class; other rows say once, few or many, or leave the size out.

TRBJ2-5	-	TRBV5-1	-	CASSLRDFQETQYF	TGCGCCAGCAGCCTACGGGACTTCCAAGAGACCCAGTACTTC
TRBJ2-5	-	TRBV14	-	CASRGVLKRETQYF	TGTGCCAGCAGGGGAGTCCTGAAGCGAGAGACCCAGTACTTC
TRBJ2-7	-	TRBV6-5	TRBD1	CASSTGQGFDEQYF	TGTGCCAGCAGTACCGGACAGGGTTTTGACGAGCAGTACTTC
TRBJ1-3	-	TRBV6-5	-	CASSYSWTVSGNTIYF	TGTGCCAGCAGTTACTCATGGACAGTCTCTGGAAACACCATATATTTT
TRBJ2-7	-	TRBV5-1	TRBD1	CASSSGTEVYEQYF	TGCGCCAGCAGCTCCGGGACAGAGGTCTACGAGCAGTACTTC
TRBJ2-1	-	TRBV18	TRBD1	CASSSQQGDYNEQFF	TGTGCCAGCTCTAGCCAACAGGGGGACTACAATGAGCAGTTCTTC
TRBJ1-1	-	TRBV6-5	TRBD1	CASRPNRGNTEAFF	TGTGCCAGCAGGCCCAACAGGGGGAACACTGAAGCTTTCTTT
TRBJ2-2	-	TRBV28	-	CASSPPTGFANTGELFF	TGTGCCAGCAGCCCCCCGACAGGATTCGCGAACACCGGGGAGCTGTTTTTT
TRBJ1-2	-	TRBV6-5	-	CASWAPGRWGYTF	TGTGCCAGCTGGGCCCCAGGGCGCTGGGGCTACACCTTC
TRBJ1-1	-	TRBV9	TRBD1	CASSPQVHRGTEAFF	TGTGCCAGCAGCCCCCAAGTGCACAGGGGAACTGAAGCTTTCTTT
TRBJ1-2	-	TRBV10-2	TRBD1	CASSDAQGAKTYRYTF	TGCGCCAGCAGTGACGCCCAGGGGGCTAAGACTTATCGCTACACCTTC
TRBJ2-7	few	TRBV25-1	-	CASTPQAGSYEQYF	TGTGCCAGCACCCCTCAGGCGGGGAGCTACGAGCAGTACTTC
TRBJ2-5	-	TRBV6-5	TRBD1	CASSLQGAGETQYF	TGTGCCAGCAGCCTACAGGGGGCGGGGGAGACCCAGTACTTC
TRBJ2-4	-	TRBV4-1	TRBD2	CASSQGTSNWAKNIQYF	TGCGCCAGCAGCCAAGGGACTAGTAATTGGGCCAAAAACATTCAGTACTTC
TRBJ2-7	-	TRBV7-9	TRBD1	CASSFPDRAIVEQYF	TGTGCCAGCAGCTTCCCGGACAGGGCCATAGTCGAGCAGTACTTC
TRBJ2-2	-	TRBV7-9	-	CASSLEAGATTGELFF	TGTGCCAGCAGCTTAGAGGCAGGGGCTACGACCGGGGAGCTGTTTTTT
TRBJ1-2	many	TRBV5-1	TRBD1	CARVVRTGELYGYTF	TGCGCCAGAGTAGTACGGACAGGGGAACTCTATGGCTACACCTTC
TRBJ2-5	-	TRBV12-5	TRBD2	CASGQGLAVIQETQYF	TGTGCTAGTGGTCAAGGACTAGCTGTTATTCAAGAGACCCAGTACTTC
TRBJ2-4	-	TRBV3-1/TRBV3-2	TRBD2	CASSRTSGVLAKNIQYF	TGTGCCAGCAGCCGGACTAGCGGGGTTTTAGCCAAAAACATTCAGTACTTC
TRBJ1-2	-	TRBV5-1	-	CASSLTSLNYGYTF	TGCGCCAGCAGCTTGACTAGCCTCAACTATGGCTACACCTTC
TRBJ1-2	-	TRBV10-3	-	CAISESQGHGYTF	TGTGCCATCAGTGAGTCACAGGGCCATGGCTACACCTTC
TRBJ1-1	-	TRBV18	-	CATVPPGLVTEAFF	TGTGCCACCGTCCCACCAGGGCTGGTCACTGAAGCTTTCTTT
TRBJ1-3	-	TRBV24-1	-	CATSDSAGTGNTIYF	TGTGCCACCAGTGATTCGGCCGGGACTGGAAACACCATATATTTT
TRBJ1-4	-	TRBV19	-	CASSTGLRNEKLFF	TGTGCCAGTAGTACCGGACTCAGAAATGAAAAACTGTTTTTT
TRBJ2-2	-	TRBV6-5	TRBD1	CASSDPGQGTGELFF	TGTGCCAGCAGCGACCCGGGACAGGGGACCGGGGAGCTGTTTTTT
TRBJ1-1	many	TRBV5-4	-	CASSPESASPEAFF	TGTGCCAGCAGCCCAGAATCAGCGTCCCCTGAAGCTTTCTTT
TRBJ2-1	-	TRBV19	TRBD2	CASSIELAGGSSYNEQFF	TGTGCCAGTAGTATTGAGCTAGCGGGGGGGAGCTCCTACAATGAGCAGTTCTTC
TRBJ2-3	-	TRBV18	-	CASSPPSGTSTDTQYF	TGTGCCAGCTCACCTCCATCAGGGACTAGCACAGATACGCAGTATTTT
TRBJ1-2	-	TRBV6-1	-	CASSEAGSSNYGYTF	TGTGCCAGCAGTGAAGCGGGCAGTTCTAACTATGGCTACACCTTC
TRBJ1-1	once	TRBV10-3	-	CAIRPDRASLNTEAFF	TGTGCCATCAGGCCCGACAGAGCAAGTTTGAACACTGAAGCTTTCTTT
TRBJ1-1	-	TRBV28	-	CASSAPTGSEAFF	TGTGCCAGCAGCGCTCCTACAGGGTCTGAAGCTTTCTTT
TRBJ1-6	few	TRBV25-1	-	CASSGRGGWNSPLHF	TGTGCCAGCAGTGGCCGTGGGGGGTGGAATTCACCCCTCCACTTT
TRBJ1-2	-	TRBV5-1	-	CASSQGAGRHYGYTF	TGCGCCAGCAGCCAGGGCGCAGGGAGGCACTATGGCTACACCTTC
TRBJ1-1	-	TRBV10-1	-	CASSESITGNTEAFF	TGCGCCAGCAGTGAGTCGATTACCGGGAACACTGAAGCTTTCTTT
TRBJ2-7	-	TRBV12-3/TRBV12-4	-	CVSSAGTYEQYF	TGTGTGAGCAGTGCAGGAACCTACGAGCAGTACTTC
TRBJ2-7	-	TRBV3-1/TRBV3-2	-	CASSQEGLVTSSSYEQYF	TGTGCCAGCAGCCAAGAGGGACTGGTGACTTCTAGCTCCTACGAGCAGTACTTC
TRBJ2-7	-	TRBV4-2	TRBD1	CASSPGQGVDGEQYF	TGTGCCAGCAGCCCAGGACAGGGGGTCGATGGGGAGCAGTACTTC
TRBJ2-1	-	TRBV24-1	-	CATSAVDGAYNEQFF	TGTGCCACCAGTGCCGTCGACGGGGCCTACAATGAGCAGTTCTTC
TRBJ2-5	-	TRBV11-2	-	CASSPGQETQYF	TGTGCCAGCAGCCCGGGCCAAGAGACCCAGTACTTC
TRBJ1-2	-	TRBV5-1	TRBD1	CASSLWTGPTNYGYTF	TGCGCCAGCAGCCTATGGACAGGGCCTACTAACTATGGCTACACCTTC
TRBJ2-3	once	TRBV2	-	CASEPRVSTDTQYF	TGTGCCAGCGAGCCGAGAGTTAGCACAGATACGCAGTATTTT
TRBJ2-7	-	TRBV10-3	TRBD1	CAISGRTGSLTYEQYF	TGTGCCATCAGTGGGAGGACAGGGTCTCTCACCTACGAGCAGTACTTC
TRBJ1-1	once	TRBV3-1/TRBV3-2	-	CASSPIPTGGSTEAFF	TGTGCCAGCAGCCCCATCCCTACGGGCGGGAGCACTGAAGCTTTCTTT
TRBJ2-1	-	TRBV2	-	CASSKDIMYEQFF	TGTGCCAGCAGTAAGGACATAATGTATGAGCAGTTCTTC
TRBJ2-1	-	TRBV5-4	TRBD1	CASSSGQVDYNEQFF	TGTGCCAGCAGCTCGGGACAGGTCGACTACAATGAGCAGTTCTTC
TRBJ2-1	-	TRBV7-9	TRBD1	CASSLWDRLYNEQFF	TGTGCCAGCAGCCTCTGGGACAGACTCTACAATGAGCAGTTCTTC
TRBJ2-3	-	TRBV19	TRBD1	CASSLTGGRADTQYF	TGTGCCAGTAGTCTGACAGGGGGGAGGGCAGATACGCAGTATTTT
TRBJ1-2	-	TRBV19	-	CASSIPTESFYGYTF	TGTGCCAGTAGTATTCCGACTGAGTCCTTCTATGGCTACACCTTC
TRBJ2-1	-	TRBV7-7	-	CASSAIGGRSNEQFF	TGTGCTAGCAGCGCCATAGGGGGACGGTCCAATGAGCAGTTCTTC
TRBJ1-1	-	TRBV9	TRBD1	CASSPSDRAHTEAFF	TGTGCCAGCAGCCCGTCGGACAGGGCTCACACTGAAGCTTTCTTT
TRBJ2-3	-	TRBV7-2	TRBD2	CASSLARGATDTQYF	TGTGCCAGCAGCTTAGCGCGGGGGGCGACAGATACGCAGTATTTT
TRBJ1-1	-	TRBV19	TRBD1	CASRGQVQNTEAFF	TGTGCCAGTAGGGGACAGGTGCAAAACACTGAAGCTTTCTTT
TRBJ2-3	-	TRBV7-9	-	CASSPEAGITDTQYF	TGTGCCAGCAGCCCGGAGGCAGGAATCACAGATACGCAGTATTTT
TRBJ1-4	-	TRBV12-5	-	CATRTFSGEKLFF	TGTGCTACCCGGACATTTAGCGGGGAAAAACTGTTTTTT
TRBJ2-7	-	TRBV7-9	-	CASSLGQTSYEQYF	TGTGCCAGCAGCTTAGGACAGACCTCCTACGAGCAGTACTTC
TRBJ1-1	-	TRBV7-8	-	CASSLAGDTEAFF	TGTGCCAGCAGCTTAGCAGGGGACACTGAAGCTTTCTTT
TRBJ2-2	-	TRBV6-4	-	CASSLQAGAPPGELFF	TGTGCCAGCAGTCTTCAGGCAGGGGCCCCCCCCGGGGAGCTGTTTTTT
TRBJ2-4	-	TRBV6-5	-	CASSSGNIQYF	TGTGCCAGCAGTTCGGGAAACATTCAGTACTTC
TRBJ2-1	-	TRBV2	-	CASSGTLSYNEQFF	TGTGCCAGTTCCGGGACTCTCTCCTACAATGAGCAGTTCTTC